One and the same sample provided the 6 T cell receptor beta chains below, sequenced in a study of blood T cell repertoires in COVID-19 (dated by TCRdb to about 2020). Library generation was performed with the immunoSEQ multiplex PCR assay. Entries here come from immuneACCESS through TCRdb and include only in-frame sequences with V and J called. Some clones fail to appear in such tables; in the studies checked, an unresolved V gene covers under half of the shortfall, and the cause of the remainder is unknown. For this sample the table gives roughly 250,000 clones, of which approximately 87% were detected only once. The ten largest clones capture less than 15% of the sample. Sequenced sample: peripheral blood. The receptors derive from a woman in her 30s with COVID-19, enrolled during active disease.

The V gene is TRBV9, the J gene TRBJ2-7, with D maybe TRBD2 (6 bases). The germline CDR1 and CDR2 sequences are SGDLS and YYNGEE. This CDR3 is built from 13 residues. V lost 0 bases and J lost 2, with 6 bases in between. The CDR3 spells CASSVGTTYEQYF. The CDR3 DNA reads as TGTGCCAGCAGCGTAGGGACTACCTACGAGCAGTACTTC.

V is TRBV21-1 and J is TRBJ2-1; the table names TRBD1, a call not compared with the DNA. TRBV21-1 is labeled a pseudogene. This CDR3 is built from 15 residues. CDR3 in DNA: TGTGCCAGCAGCACCCGGGACACCGCTAACAATGAGCAGTTCTTC. Protein sequence: CASSTRDTANNEQFF.

The rearrangement links TRBV28 to TRBJ2-1; unclear D gene. Germline CDR1 is MDHEN and CDR2 is SYDVKM. The CDR3 is 13 residues long. V lost 7 bases and J 4 bases, leaving 11 bases between the germline ends. CDR3 DNA sequence: TGTGCCAGCACCTACGGCGGATACAATGAGCAGTTCTTC. Translated: CASTYGGYNEQFF.

This sequence joins TRBV9 and TRBJ2-3; 7 positions agree with TRBD1. The CDR3 consists of 17 residues. Losses at the gene ends were 4 bases for V and 1 base for J; bases not matched to a gene: 12. The germline V gene has CDR1 SGDLS and CDR2 YYNGEE. In DNA, the CDR3 is TGTGCCAGCAGCTTCACCCACAGGGGTCGGCGCACAGATACGCAGTATTTT. Translating gives CASSFTHRGRRTDTQYF.

The chain employs TRBV3-1 (or the pseudogene TRBV3-2) and TRBJ2-6; the match to TRBD1 covers 7 bases. The CDR3 is made up of 17 amino acids. Per germline, CDR1 LGHDT and CDR2 YNNKEL (reference sequence). The J segment lost 0 bases and the V segment lost 5 bases, leaving 7 bases of the junction unmatched. The CDR3: CASSDGQVLSGANVLTF. CDR3 in DNA: TGTGCCAGCAGCGACGGACAGGTTCTCTCTGGGGCCAACGTCCTGACTTTC.

V gene TRBV27 combines with J gene TRBJ1-2, with D possibly being TRBD1 (5 bases). This CDR3 is built from 15 residues. The germline CDR1 and CDR2 sequences are MNHEY and SMNVEV (reference sequence). The germline V and J ends were trimmed by 3 bases and 2 bases, with 13 bases remaining between them. The CDR3 region has the DNA TGTGCCAGCAGTTTGGGGTGGGGGGGGAACTATGGCTACACCTTC. This codes for CASSLGWGGNYGYTF.